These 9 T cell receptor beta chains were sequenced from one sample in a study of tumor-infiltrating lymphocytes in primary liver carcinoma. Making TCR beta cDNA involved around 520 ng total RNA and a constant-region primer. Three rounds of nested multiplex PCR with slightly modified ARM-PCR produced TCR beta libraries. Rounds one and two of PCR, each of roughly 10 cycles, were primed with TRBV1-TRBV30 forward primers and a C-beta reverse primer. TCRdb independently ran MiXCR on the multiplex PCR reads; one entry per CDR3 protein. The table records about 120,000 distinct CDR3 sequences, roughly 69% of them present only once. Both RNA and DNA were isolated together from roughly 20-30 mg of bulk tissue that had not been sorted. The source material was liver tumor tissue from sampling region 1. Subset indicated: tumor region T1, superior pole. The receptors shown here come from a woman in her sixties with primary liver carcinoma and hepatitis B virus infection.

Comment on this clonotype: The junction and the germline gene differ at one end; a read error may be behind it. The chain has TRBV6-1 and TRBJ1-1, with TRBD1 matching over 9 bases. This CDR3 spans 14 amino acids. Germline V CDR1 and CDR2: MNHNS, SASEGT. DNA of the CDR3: TGTGCCTGCAGGGCCGGGACAGGGTCCACTGAAGCTTTCTTT. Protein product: CACRAGTGSTEAFF.

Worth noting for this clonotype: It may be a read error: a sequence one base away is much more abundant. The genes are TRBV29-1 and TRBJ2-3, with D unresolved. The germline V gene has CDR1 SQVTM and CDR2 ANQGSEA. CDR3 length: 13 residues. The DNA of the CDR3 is TGCAGCGTTTGGACCCCGTTCGTGGATATGCAGTATTTT. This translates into CSVWTPFVDMQYF.

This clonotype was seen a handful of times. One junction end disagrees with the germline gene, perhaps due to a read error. The CDR3 DNA reads TGTGCCAGCAGCTTGGCAGATATGACTGAAGCTTTCTTT. Protein sequence: CASSLADMTEAFF. The chain combines TRBV5-1 with TRBJ1-1; the D is unclear. This CDR3 is 13 amino acids long. CDR1 is SGHRS, CDR2 YFSETQ, per germline.

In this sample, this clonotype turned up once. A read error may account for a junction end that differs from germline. The CDR3 coding sequence is TGTGTCAGCAACTTAGATTGGGCTAACTATGGCTACACCTTC. It is translated as CVSNLDWANYGYTF. The rearrangement joins TRBV11-2 to TRBJ1-2; D gene uncertain. The CDR3 consists of 14 residues. Germline CDR1 and CDR2: SGHAT and FQNNGV.

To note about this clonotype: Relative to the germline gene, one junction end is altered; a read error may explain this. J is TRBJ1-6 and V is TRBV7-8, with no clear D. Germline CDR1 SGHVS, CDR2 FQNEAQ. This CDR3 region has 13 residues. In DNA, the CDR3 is TGTGCCAGCAGCTCCCCTGGGAATTCACCCCTCCCCTTT. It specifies CASSSPGNSPLPF.

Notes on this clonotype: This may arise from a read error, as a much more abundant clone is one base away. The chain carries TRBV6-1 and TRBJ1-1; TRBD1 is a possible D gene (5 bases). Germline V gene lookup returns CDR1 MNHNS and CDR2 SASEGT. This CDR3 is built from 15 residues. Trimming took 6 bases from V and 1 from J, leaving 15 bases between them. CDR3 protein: CASRGDERGNTEAFF. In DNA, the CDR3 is TGTGCCAGCAGGGGGGACGAACGGGGGAACACTGAAGCTTTCTTT.

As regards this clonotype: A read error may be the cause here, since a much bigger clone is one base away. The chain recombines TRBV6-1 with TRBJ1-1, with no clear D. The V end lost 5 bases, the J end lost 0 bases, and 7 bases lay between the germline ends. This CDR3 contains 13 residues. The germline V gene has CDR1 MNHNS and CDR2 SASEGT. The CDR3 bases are TGTGCCAGCAGTCTATTAATGAACACTGAAGCTTTCTTT. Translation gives CASSLLMNTEAFF.

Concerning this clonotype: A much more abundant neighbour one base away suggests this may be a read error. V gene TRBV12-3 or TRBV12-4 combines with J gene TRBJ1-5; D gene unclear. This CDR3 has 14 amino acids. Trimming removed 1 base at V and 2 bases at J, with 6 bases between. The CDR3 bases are TGTGCCAGCAGTTTAGGAGGCGGCAATCAGCCCCAGCATTTT. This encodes CASSLGGGNQPQHF.

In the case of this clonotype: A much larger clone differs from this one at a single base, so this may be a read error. The CDR3 loop is CASSQQLTSLSQPQHF. CDR3 nucleotides: TGTGCCAGCAGTCAACAATTGACAAGCTTAAGTCAGCCCCAGCATTTT. The chain recombines TRBV12-3 or TRBV12-4 with TRBJ1-5; D is unresolved. Deletions cut 5 bases from V and 6 bases from J, with 20 bases between. The CDR3 sequence is 16 residues long.